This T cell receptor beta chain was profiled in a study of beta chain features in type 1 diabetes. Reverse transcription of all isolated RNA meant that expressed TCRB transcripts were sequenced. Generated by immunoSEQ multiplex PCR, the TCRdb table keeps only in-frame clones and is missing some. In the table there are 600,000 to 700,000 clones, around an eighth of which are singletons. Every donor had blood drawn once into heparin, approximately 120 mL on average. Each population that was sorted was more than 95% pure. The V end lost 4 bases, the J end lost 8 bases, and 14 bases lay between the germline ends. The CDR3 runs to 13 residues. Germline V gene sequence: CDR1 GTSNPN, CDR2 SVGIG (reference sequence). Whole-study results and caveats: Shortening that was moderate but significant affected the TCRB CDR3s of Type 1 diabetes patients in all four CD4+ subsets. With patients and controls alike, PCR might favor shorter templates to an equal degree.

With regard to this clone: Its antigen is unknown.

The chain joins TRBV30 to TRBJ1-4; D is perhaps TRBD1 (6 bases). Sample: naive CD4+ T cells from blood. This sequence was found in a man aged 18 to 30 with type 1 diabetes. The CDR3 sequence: CAWTGAEGEKLFF. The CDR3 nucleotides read TGTGCCTGGACGGGGGCAGAAGGAGAAAAACTGTTTTTT.